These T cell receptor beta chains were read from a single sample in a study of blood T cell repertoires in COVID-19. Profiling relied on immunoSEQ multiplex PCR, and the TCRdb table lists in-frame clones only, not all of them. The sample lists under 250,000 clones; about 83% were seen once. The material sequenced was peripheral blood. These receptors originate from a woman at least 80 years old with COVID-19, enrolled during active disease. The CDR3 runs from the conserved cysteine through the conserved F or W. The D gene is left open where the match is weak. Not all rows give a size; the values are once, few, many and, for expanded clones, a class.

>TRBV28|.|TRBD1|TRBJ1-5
CASTGGSSYYSNQPQHF
TGTGCCAGCACAGGGGGTTCCTCGTATTATAGCAATCAGCCCCAGCATTTT
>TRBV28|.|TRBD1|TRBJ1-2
CASRRQGDYGYTF
TGTGCCAGCAGACGACAGGGCGATTATGGCTACACCTTC
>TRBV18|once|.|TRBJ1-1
CASSKTGKDTEAFF
TGTGCCAGCTCCAAAACAGGGAAGGACACTGAAGCTTTCTTT
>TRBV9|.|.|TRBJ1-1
CASSVVGGVGTEAFF
TGTGCCAGCAGCGTAGTAGGGGGGGTCGGTACTGAAGCTTTCTTT
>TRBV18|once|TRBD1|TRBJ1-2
CASSPPGQGPYGYTF
TGTGCCAGCTCACCACCGGGACAGGGACCCTATGGCTACACCTTC
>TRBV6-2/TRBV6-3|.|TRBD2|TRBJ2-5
CASSRPAAGVETQYF
TGTGCCAGCAGCCGCCCGGCAGCGGGGGTAGAGACCCAGTACTTC
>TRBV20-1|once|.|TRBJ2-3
CSAQQGDTQYF
TGCAGTGCGCAACAGGGTGATACGCAGTATTTT
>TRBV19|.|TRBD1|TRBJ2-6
CASSEQGASGANVLTF
TGTGCCAGTAGCGAACAGGGGGCTTCTGGGGCCAACGTCCTGACTTTC
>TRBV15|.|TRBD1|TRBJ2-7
CATGRDSYEQYF
TGTGCCACGGGCCGGGACAGCTACGAGCAGTACTTC
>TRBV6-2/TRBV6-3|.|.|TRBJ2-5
CASSQTGTSETQYF
TGTGCCAGCAGCCAAACCGGGACATCAGAGACCCAGTACTTC
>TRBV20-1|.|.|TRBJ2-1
CSARDYNEQFF
TGCAGTGCTCGGGATTACAATGAGCAGTTCTTC
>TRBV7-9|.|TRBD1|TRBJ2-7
CASSPSGTGKNDEQYF
TGTGCCAGCAGCCCGTCCGGGACAGGGAAGAATGACGAGCAGTACTTC
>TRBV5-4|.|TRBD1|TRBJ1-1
CASSYLTGAGTEAFF
TGTGCCAGCAGCTATCTGACAGGGGCGGGTACTGAAGCTTTCTTT
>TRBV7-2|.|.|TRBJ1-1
CASSLSGVNTEAFF
TGTGCCAGCAGCTTAAGCGGAGTGAACACTGAAGCTTTCTTT
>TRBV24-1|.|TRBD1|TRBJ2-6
CATSDPPGQGSSGANVLTF
TGTGCCACCAGTGATCCACCGGGACAGGGATCCTCTGGGGCCAACGTCCTGACTTTC
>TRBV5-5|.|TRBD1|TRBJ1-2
CASSLSVTTGVYGYTF
TGTGCCAGCAGCTTGTCCGTTACAACAGGGGTCTATGGCTACACCTTC
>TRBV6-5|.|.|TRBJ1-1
CASMTGMNTEAFF
TGTGCCAGCATGACGGGGATGAACACTGAAGCTTTCTTT
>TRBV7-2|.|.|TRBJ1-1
CASTLFGGSTEAFF
TGTGCCAGCACCTTGTTCGGAGGATCCACTGAAGCTTTCTTT
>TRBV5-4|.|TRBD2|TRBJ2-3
CASSSGLAFADTQYF
TGTGCCAGCAGCTCGGGACTAGCCTTCGCAGATACGCAGTATTTT
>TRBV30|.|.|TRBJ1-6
CAWSYYNSPLHF
TGTGCCTGGAGTTACTATAATTCACCCCTCCACTTT
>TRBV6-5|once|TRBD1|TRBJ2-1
CASSTGVPYNEQFF
TGTGCCAGCAGTACAGGGGTACCCTACAATGAGCAGTTCTTC
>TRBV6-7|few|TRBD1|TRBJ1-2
CASRPGGGGFDGYTF
TGTGCCAGCAGACCCGGTGGAGGGGGCTTCGATGGCTACACCTTC
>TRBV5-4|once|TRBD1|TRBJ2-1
CASSFGQGISTYNEQFF
TGTGCCAGCAGTTTCGGACAGGGGATCAGCACCTACAATGAGCAGTTCTTC
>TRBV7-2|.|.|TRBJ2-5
CASSLGGGARETQYF
TGTGCCAGCAGCTTAGGAGGGGGGGCCCGGGAGACCCAGTACTTC
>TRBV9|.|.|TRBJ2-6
CASSSHGGAGANVLTF
TGTGCCAGCAGCTCCCACGGCGGGGCTGGGGCCAACGTCCTGACTTTC
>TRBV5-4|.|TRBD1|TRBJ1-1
CASSGKGARDTEAFF
TGTGCCAGCAGCGGAAAGGGGGCGCGGGACACTGAAGCTTTCTTT
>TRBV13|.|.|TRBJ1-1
CASMLDSLNTEAFF
TGTGCCAGCATGCTGGACAGTTTGAACACTGAAGCTTTCTTT
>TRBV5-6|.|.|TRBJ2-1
CASSDQGLEQFF
TGTGCCAGCAGCGACCAGGGGCTGGAGCAGTTCTTC
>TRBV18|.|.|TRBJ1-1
CASSHKGGWEAFF
TGTGCCAGCTCCCACAAGGGAGGTTGGGAGGCTTTCTTT
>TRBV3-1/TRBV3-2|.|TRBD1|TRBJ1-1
CASSQARTGAVEAFF
TGTGCCAGCAGCCAAGCAAGGACAGGGGCCGTTGAAGCTTTCTTT
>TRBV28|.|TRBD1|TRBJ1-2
CASRGSGQAPYGYTF
TGTGCCAGCAGGGGAAGCGGACAGGCACCCTATGGCTACACCTTC